Following are 14 T cell receptor beta chains from one sample sequenced in a study of T cell changes during pregnancy in multiple sclerosis. Sequencing was performed with immunoSEQ multiplex PCR; in TCRdb, only in-frame clones are kept and a portion is missing. Among more than 90,000 clones, around 90% were seen once, and the ten largest hold approximately 1.5%. The sequences come from peripheral blood, collected in the third trimester of pregnancy. All receptors come from a female donor with multiple sclerosis, enrolled in a pregnancy study.

The chain is built from TRBV9 and TRBJ2-1; D is possibly TRBD2 (6 bases). Trimming removed 3 bases from V and 0 bases from J, with 13 bases in between. This CDR3 is 16 amino acids long. Germline V CDR1 and CDR2: SGDLS, YYNGEE. In DNA, the CDR3 is TGTGCCAGCAGCGAACAAAACGGGGGCTCCTACAATGAGCAGTTCTTC. Translation: CASSEQNGGSYNEQFF.

This chain joins TRBV9 and TRBJ1-3; weak D call: TRBD1 (6 bases). V was trimmed by 3 bases and J by 7 bases, leaving 20 bases between them. CDR1 and CDR2 (germline): SGDLS, YYNGEE. This CDR3 contains 16 residues. CDR3 residues: CASSAGRGLAGNTIYF. The CDR3 DNA sequence: TGTGCCAGCAGCGCCGGGAGGGGGTTAGCGGGGAACACCATATATTTT.

The chain combines TRBV5-6 with TRBJ2-7; TRBD1 is a possible D gene (5 bases). Per germline, CDR1 SGHDT and CDR2 YYEEEE. Trimming removed 0 bases from V and 6 bases from J, with 7 bases in between. CDR3 size: 12 residues. The CDR3 reads CASSLVGAEQYF. The CDR3 coding sequence is TGTGCCAGCAGCTTGGTAGGGGCCGAGCAGTACTTC.

The V gene is TRBV7-7, the J gene TRBJ2-7; D call uncertain. The CDR3 extends over 14 amino acids. Trimming pared 1 base from V and 5 bases from J, leaving 12 bases between. Germline CDR1 and CDR2: SSHAT and FNYEAQ (reference sequence). The CDR3 reads CASSLGLEANEQYF. The DNA of the CDR3 is TGTGCCAGCAGCTTAGGTTTAGAGGCTAACGAGCAGTACTTC.

This chain links TRBV23-1 with TRBJ1-3, with TRBD1 identical over 9 bases. TRBV23-1 is designated an ORF whose function remains uncertain. V shed 2 bases and J 0 bases; nucleotides not matched to a gene: 14. This CDR3 region has 20 residues. The CDR3 bases are TGCGCCAGCAGTCAAATCCCTCTGGGGACAGGGATGCTCTCTGGAAACACCATATATTTT. It specifies CASSQIPLGTGMLSGNTIYF.

The chain employs TRBV5-5 and TRBJ2-1, with D perhaps TRBD2 (5 bases). V shed 1 base and J shed 0 bases, with 11 bases lying between them. The CDR3 spans 16 residues. The germline V gene encodes CDR1 SGHKS and CDR2 YYEKEE (reference sequence). The CDR3 here is CASSLSDFSSYNEQFF. DNA of the CDR3: TGTGCCAGCAGCTTGTCGGACTTTAGCTCCTACAATGAGCAGTTCTTC.

This chain uses TRBV14 with TRBJ1-4; 7 bases are shared with TRBD1. There are 17 residues in the CDR3. V lost 3 bases, J lost 3 bases, and 10 bases stayed unmatched. CDR1 and CDR2 (germline): SGHDN, FVKESK. DNA of the CDR3: TGTGCCAGCAGCCAGGGGCAGGGGGTCGTCGCTAATGAAAAACTGTTTTTT. The encoded protein is CASSQGQGVVANEKLFF.

The rearrangement links TRBV2 to TRBJ2-2; 13 positions agree with TRBD2. The CDR3 contains 15 residues. Germline V lookup: CDR1 SNHLY, CDR2 FYNNEI. V dropped 8 bases and J dropped 6; count of bases not matched to a gene: 6. CDR3 nucleotide sequence: TGTGCCAGCGCCCGGACTAGCGGGAGTGCCGGGGAGCTGTTTTTT. Protein: CASARTSGSAGELFF. Full variable domain (remainder filled in from reference TRBV2 and TRBJ2-2): EPEVTQTPSHQVTQMGQEVILRCVPISNHLYFYWYRQILGQKVEFLVSFYNNEISEKSEIFDDQFSVERPDGSNFTLKIRSTKLEDSAMYFCASARTSGSAGELFFGEGSRLTVL.

This chain connects TRBV5-1 to TRBJ2-7; no reliable D call. This CDR3 spans 13 amino acids. V was clipped by 0 bases and J by 6 bases, with 10 bases between them. Germline V lookup: CDR1 SGHRS, CDR2 YFSETQ. The CDR3 DNA sequence: TGCGCCAGCAGCTTGGCCTCGGGTGGCGAGCAGTACTTC. This sequence encodes CASSLASGGEQYF. Full variable domain (remainder filled in from reference TRBV5-1 and TRBJ2-7): KAGVTQTPRYLIKTRGQQVTLSCSPISGHRSVSWYQQTPGQGLQFLFEYFSETQRNKGNFPGRFSGRQFSNSRSEMNVSTLELGDSALYLCASSLASGGEQYFGPGTRLTVT.

The V and J genes are TRBV13 and TRBJ2-2; 11 positions agree with TRBD1. V lost 1 base and J lost 5; bases outside the gene matches: 6. CDR3 length: 17 residues. Looked up from germline, CDR1 is PRHDT and CDR2 is FYEKMQ (reference sequence). As DNA, the CDR3 is TGTGCCAGCAGCTTAGTCGGACAGGGGGCCCGGACCGGGGAGCTGTTTTTT. Translated: CASSLVGQGARTGELFF.

The rearrangement joins TRBV19 to TRBJ1-5, with 8 positions matching TRBD1. The CDR3 spans 18 residues. V trimming: 7 bases; J trimming: 4 bases; junction bases outside the gene matches: 18. The germline gives CDR1 LNHDA, CDR2 SQIVND (reference sequence). The CDR3 protein is CASTYWTGRSGNNQPQHF. CDR3 bases: TGTGCCAGTACCTACTGGACAGGGAGGTCGGGTAATAATCAGCCCCAGCATTTT.

The chain carries TRBV19 and TRBJ1-6, with 11 positions matching TRBD1. V was clipped by 1 base and J by 10 bases; unmatched bases: 9. From germline, CDR1 is LNHDA and CDR2 SQIVND (reference sequence). The CDR3 contains 17 residues. This chain's CDR3 is CASSIVPGQGVGSPLHF. CDR3 bases: TGTGCCAGTAGTATAGTTCCGGGACAGGGGGTCGGGTCACCCCTCCACTTT.

This clone is a singleton in its sample. This sequence joins TRBV5-1 and TRBJ2-5; D perhaps matches TRBD2 (7 bases). The CDR3 is made up of 15 amino acids. Germline V gene lookup returns CDR1 SGHRS and CDR2 YFSETQ. The ends were cut back, 4 bases at V and 7 bases at J, with 20 bases in the middle. The CDR3 coding sequence is TGCGCCAGCAGCCTACCACAGGGAGGGAGGGGGACCCAGTACTTC. Encoded protein: CASSLPQGGRGTQYF. Looking up the rest from reference TRBV5-1 and TRBJ2-5 gives the full variable domain: KAGVTQTPRYLIKTRGQQVTLSCSPISGHRSVSWYQQTPGQGLQFLFEYFSETQRNKGNFPGRFSGRQFSNSRSEMNVSTLELGDSALYLCASSLPQGGRGTQYFGPGTRLLVL.

This clone was detected a few times. This chain uses TRBV9 with TRBJ1-1, with TRBD1 matching 7 bases. Germline V lookup: CDR1 SGDLS, CDR2 YYNGEE. The CDR3 has 14 residues. Losses at the gene ends were 4 bases for V and 1 base for J; bases not matched to a gene: 4. The CDR3 bases are TGTGCCAGCAGCAGCCGGGACAGGAACACTGAAGCTTTCTTT. Translation gives CASSSRDRNTEAFF.